This TCR beta chain comes out of a study of T cell responses to AZD1222 COVID-19 vaccine. Second-dose schedules of about 4 or about 12 weeks were combined. TCRdb's copy holds only in-frame clones and misses some; the assay was immunoSEQ multiplex PCR. The sample includes 150,000 or so clones, about nine tenths of them seen just once. V was pared by 1 base and J by 1 base, with 8 bases of the junction left unmatched. Germline lookup yields CDR1 LNHDA and CDR2 SQIVND (reference sequence). There are 17 residues in the CDR3. Sequenced here: peripheral blood, sampled 28 days after the second AZD1222 dose. This TCR came from an adult who received the AZD1222 COVID-19 vaccine. This rearrangement joins TRBV19 to TRBJ2-5, with 8 bases that match TRBD1. The CDR3 DNA reads as TGTGCCAGTAGTATAGGAGGACAGGGAGCTACCCAAGAGACCCAGTACTTC. Its protein product is CASSIGGQGATQETQYF.